The subject of this entry is one T cell receptor (beta chain). All of the sorted populations showed purity greater than 95%. Of the isolated RNA, all was reverse transcribed, and so the sequenced material was expressed TCRB transcripts. The repertoire was sequenced with immunoSEQ multiplex PCR; TCRdb's copy has only in-frame clones and lacks some. The top ten hold about 0.044% of the sample, which has almost 350,000 clones, about 18% seen once. CDR3 length equals 12 residues. Germline V gene lookup returns CDR1 SGHTA and CDR2 FQGNSA. Trimming pared 1 base from V and 6 bases from J, leaving 6 bases between. This record comes from a study of beta chain features in type 1 diabetes. Study in general: Cell yields, gender and age were similar in healthy donors and patients.

The specimen was naive CD4+ T cells from blood. This chain joins TRBV7-2 and TRBJ1-2, with unresolved D. This TCR was sampled from a young woman in good health. The CDR3 DNA reads TGTGCCAGCAGCTTAGGGCGGGATGGCTACACCTTC. Protein: CASSLGRDGYTF.